The 32 T cell receptor beta chains listed next were all sequenced from one sample in a study of shared clonotypes between healthy human individuals. This table comes from immunoSEQ multiplex PCR, and its TCRdb copy is limited to in-frame clones, with some not included. The repertoire consists of hundreds of thousands of clones, with roughly 70% occurring once and the leading ten covering about 1.8%. The sequenced material came from memory CD4+ T cells sorted from blood. Described subset: CD45RA-negative fraction. These receptor sequences come from a woman aged 30 to 39 in good health.

The rearrangement uses TRBV11-1 and TRBJ2-5; D gene uncertain. V gave up 1 base and J gave up 2 bases, with 5 bases separating them. The CDR3 contains 13 residues. Germline CDR1 reads SGHAT; CDR2 reads FQDESV (reference sequence). Here the CDR3 DNA reads TGTGCCAGCAGCTTAGGTGGTCAAGAGACCCAGTACTTC. It translates to CASSLGGQETQYF.

J is TRBJ2-7 and V is TRBV30; D ambiguous. Germline V gives CDR1 GTSNPN, CDR2 SVGIG (reference sequence). The V and J ends lost 2 bases and 3 bases respectively, with 5 bases between them. The CDR3 length is 11 residues. The CDR3 DNA follows: TGTGCCTGGAGTCGTCACTACGAGCAGTACTTC. Protein sequence: CAWSRHYEQYF.

The chain uses TRBV19 and TRBJ2-7, with 7 bases aligning to TRBD2. The CDR3 loop spans 15 amino acids. Looked up from germline, CDR1 is LNHDA and CDR2 is SQIVND (reference sequence). Trimming cost V 3 bases and J 2 bases; bases outside gene matches: 7. This chain's CDR3 is CASSITSEWAYEQYF. CDR3 coding DNA: TGTGCCAGTAGTATTACTAGCGAGTGGGCCTACGAGCAGTACTTC.

CDR3: CASSLQGNSGNTIYF. The DNA of the CDR3 is TGCGCCAGCAGCTTGCAGGGAAACTCTGGAAACACCATATATTTT. The chain links TRBV5-1 to TRBJ1-3, with TRBD1 as a possible D gene (5 bases). In germline, CDR1 is SGHRS, CDR2 YFSETQ. The length of the CDR3 is 15 residues. Trimming left V 1 base short and J 0 bases short, with 8 bases between.

This rearrangement joins TRBV28 to TRBJ2-5; TRBD2 matches 10 bases. Trimming removed 3 bases from V and 5 bases from J; junction bases left unmatched: 12. Germline CDR1 is MDHEN and CDR2 is SYDVKM. The CDR3 spans 17 residues. The CDR3 DNA reads TGTGCCAGCAGTTTCTTGGTACTAGCGGGATGGGGCGAGACCCAGTACTTC. This sequence encodes CASSFLVLAGWGETQYF.

This clone was counted a few times. The J gene is TRBJ2-5, the V gene TRBV6-1, with D unclear. CDR3 length equals 12 residues. Germline loops: CDR1 MNHNS, CDR2 SASEGT. V lost 9 bases and J lost 3, with 11 bases in between. As DNA, the CDR3 is TGTGCCAGACGGCCCCGCGAAGAGACCCAGTACTTC. This encodes CARRPREETQYF.

J is TRBJ1-3 and V is TRBV11-2; the D is unclear. Trimming cost V 5 bases and J 0 bases, with 11 bases left between them. This CDR3 is built from 15 residues. The germline gives CDR1 SGHAT, CDR2 FQNNGV. The CDR3 reads CASSQTAHSGNTIYF. The CDR3 DNA reads as TGTGCCAGCAGCCAGACGGCGCACTCTGGAAACACCATATATTTT.

J is TRBJ2-5 and V is TRBV27; D might be TRBD2 (5 bases). The V gene lost 6 bases and the J gene lost 5 bases, with 10 bases spanning the gap. The CDR3 loop spans 12 amino acids. From germline, CDR1 is MNHEY and CDR2 SMNVEV (reference sequence). CDR3 coding DNA: TGTGCCAGCAGCCCAACGGGGGAGACCCAGTACTTC. Protein sequence: CASSPTGETQYF.

The table lists this clone with a few counts. The chain is built from TRBV29-1 and TRBJ2-7; D may match TRBD1 or TRBD2 (6 bases each). The CDR3 totals 14 residues. Trimming took off 4 bases at V and 4 bases at J, with 17 bases between the two ends. The germline gives CDR1 SQVTM, CDR2 ANQGSEA. This chain's CDR3 is CSVVIPQGRYEQYF. The CDR3 DNA follows: TGCAGCGTTGTAATCCCGCAGGGGAGGTACGAGCAGTACTTC.

The chain has TRBV5-6 and TRBJ2-2, with D unclear. V was cut by 0 bases and J by 1 base, with 4 bases left in between. Germline V gives CDR1 SGHDT, CDR2 YYEEEE. This CDR3 spans 14 amino acids. CDR3 sequence (DNA): TGTGCCAGCAGCTTGGGACTGAACACCGGGGAGCTGTTTTTT. This translates into CASSLGLNTGELFF.

The chain uses TRBV5-4 and TRBJ2-1; D not resolved. The CDR3 loop spans 14 amino acids. Germline CDR1 reads SGHNT; CDR2 reads YYREEE (reference sequence). Between the trimmed V and J ends, which lost 0 bases and 5 bases, there was a span of 9 bases. The CDR3 bases are TGTGCCAGCAGCTTGGGGCAGACTGACAATGAGCAGTTCTTC. Amino acid sequence: CASSLGQTDNEQFF. Full variable domain (remainder filled in from reference TRBV5-4 and TRBJ2-1): ETGVTQSPTHLIKTRGQQVTLRCSSQSGHNTVSWYQQALGQGPQFIFQYYREEENGRGNFPPRFSGLQFPNYSSELNVNALELDDSALYLCASSLGQTDNEQFFGPGTRLTVL.

This chain joins TRBV5-4 and TRBJ1-3; 10 bases map to TRBD1. The germline gives CDR1 SGHNT, CDR2 YYREEE (reference sequence). This CDR3 is built from 15 residues. V gave up 3 bases and J gave up 2 bases; unmatched junction bases: 2. CDR3 residues: CASSYGQGAGNTIYF. The CDR3, as DNA: TGTGCCAGCAGCTACGGACAGGGGGCTGGAAACACCATATATTTT.

This clone has only one observation. The chain has TRBV6-5 and TRBJ1-3; D is ambiguous. V was pared by 2 bases and J by 0 bases, with 11 bases between. This CDR3 is 16 amino acids long. Looked up from germline, CDR1 is MNHEY and CDR2 is SVGAGI. The CDR3 DNA is TGTGCCAGCAGTTACACACGGACGGGCTCTGGAAACACCATATATTTT. Its translation is CASSYTRTGSGNTIYF.

The CDR3 nucleotides read TGTGCCAGCAGCTTAGCGCCCCAAGGGAATCAGCCCCAGCATTTT. This sequence encodes CASSLAPQGNQPQHF. The chain couples TRBV7-2 to TRBJ1-5; no clear D gene. V was pared by 0 bases and J by 4 bases, with 10 bases between. The length of the CDR3 is 15 residues. Germline loops: CDR1 SGHTA, CDR2 FQGNSA.

The chain couples TRBV4-2 to TRBJ1-2, with a tentative D call TRBD1 (5 bases). Germline CDR1 and CDR2: LGHNA and YNFKEQ. This CDR3 region has 15 residues. Trimming removed 0 bases at V and 4 bases at J, with 12 bases between. The CDR3 loop reads CASSQDRGTGYGYTF. DNA for the CDR3: TGTGCCAGCAGCCAAGATCGCGGGACCGGCTATGGCTACACCTTC.

V usage is TRBV5-4 and J usage is TRBJ2-1; 9 nucleotides line up with TRBD2. There are 15 residues in the CDR3. Germline CDR1 SGHNT, CDR2 YYREEE (reference sequence). J was trimmed by 3 bases and V by 4 bases; bases with no gene match: 5. Here the CDR3 DNA reads TGTGCCAGCAGCCGACTAGCGGACAACTACAATGAGCAGTTCTTC. This encodes CASSRLADNYNEQFF.

The gene calls are TRBV7-2 and TRBJ2-3; TRBD2 aligns across 8 bases. Germline V gives CDR1 SGHTA, CDR2 FQGNSA. After removal of 5 bases from V and 5 bases from J, the junction contained 9 bases not matched to a gene. The CDR3 is 15 amino acids. The CDR3 protein is CASSKDIAGGDTQYF. The CDR3 DNA reads TGTGCCAGCAGCAAAGATATCGCGGGAGGAGATACGCAGTATTTT.

The CDR3 here is CATSRWEYTDTQYF. DNA of the CDR3: TGTGCCACCAGCAGATGGGAGTACACAGATACGCAGTATTTT. J is TRBJ2-3 and V is TRBV15; weak D call: TRBD2 (5 bases). The CDR3 totals 14 residues. Trimming removed 2 bases from V and 2 bases from J, with 8 bases in between. The germline V gene has CDR1 LNHNV and CDR2 YYDKDF (reference sequence).

Only a few counts were recorded for this clone. The chain is built from TRBV19 and TRBJ2-2, with TRBD2 identical over 10 bases. Germline-derived CDR1 and CDR2 are LNHDA and SQIVND (reference sequence). CDR3 length: 16 amino acids. The V segment lost 6 bases and the J segment 1 base; nucleotides outside the gene matches: 5. This chain's CDR3 is CASSSLAGVNTGELFF. In DNA form, the CDR3 reads TGTGCCAGTAGCTCCCTAGCGGGGGTGAACACCGGGGAGCTGTTTTTT.

This clone appeared a few times. The V gene is TRBV19, the J gene TRBJ1-6; maybe TRBD1 (6 bases). V was cut by 5 bases and J by 5 bases, with 10 bases left in between. Looked up from germline, CDR1 is LNHDA and CDR2 is SQIVND (reference sequence). The CDR3 has 14 amino acids. The CDR3 is CASSSDSHNSPLHF. DNA for the CDR3: TGTGCCAGTAGTTCGGACAGTCATAATTCACCCCTCCACTTT. Looking up the rest from reference TRBV19 and TRBJ1-6 gives the full variable domain: DGGITQSPKYLFRKEGQNVTLSCEQNLNHDAMYWYRQDPGQGLRLIYYSQIVNDFQKGDIAEGYSVSREKKESFPLTVTSAQKNPTAFYLCASSSDSHNSPLHFGNGTRLTVT.

The chain carries TRBV6-5 and TRBJ1-2; D uncertain. The germline gives CDR1 MNHEY, CDR2 SVGAGI. The CDR3 totals 14 residues. The V end lost 2 bases, the J end lost 2 bases, and 9 bases lay between the germline ends. The CDR3 DNA is TGTGCCAGCAGTTACGGCGCGGAGAACTATGGCTACACCTTC. It yields the protein CASSYGAENYGYTF.

The gene calls are TRBV30 and TRBJ1-4; no clear D. Germline CDR1 reads GTSNPN; CDR2 reads SVGIG (reference sequence). The CDR3 loop spans 14 amino acids. The V gene lost 6 bases and the J gene lost 0 bases, with 11 bases spanning the gap. CDR3 region: CACTPLATNEKLFF. The CDR3 coding sequence is TGTGCCTGCACTCCACTAGCAACTAATGAAAAACTGTTTTTT.

This clone was seen many times. The gene calls are TRBV7-8 and TRBJ2-3, with TRBD2 matching over 14 bases. The germline gives CDR1 SGHVS, CDR2 FQNEAQ. This CDR3 spans 19 amino acids. The V segment lost 1 base and the J segment 6 bases; nucleotides outside the gene matches: 12. In nucleotides, the CDR3 is TGTGCCAGCAGCTTAGAAGGGCCGGGACTAGCGGGAGCGACGGATACGCAGTATTTT. Translated, it gives CASSLEGPGLAGATDTQYF.

The gene calls are TRBV6-5 and TRBJ1-2, with D possibly being TRBD1 (6 bases). V lost 7 bases and J 8 bases, leaving 17 bases between the germline ends. This CDR3 has 13 residues. Germline V CDR1 and CDR2: MNHEY, SVGAGI. The DNA for the CDR3 is TGTGCCAGCAACCCACGAGGGGGGCAAGGCTACACCTTC. Encoded protein: CASNPRGGQGYTF.

The V and J genes are TRBV5-1 and TRBJ2-7; 7 bases agree with TRBD2. CDR1 and CDR2 (germline): SGHRS, YFSETQ. Trimming took 4 bases from V and 1 from J; bases not matched to a gene: 5. The CDR3 spans 14 residues. CDR3 sequence: CASSQRLASYEQYF. CDR3 bases: TGCGCCAGCAGCCAGCGACTAGCTTCCTACGAGCAGTACTTC.

This clone has ten or more counts. This rearrangement joins TRBV6-1 to TRBJ2-3; D is ambiguous. This CDR3 region has 14 residues. From germline, CDR1 is MNHNS and CDR2 SASEGT. V was cut by 1 base and J by 1 base, with 6 bases left in between. The CDR3 here is CASSEGPGTDTQYF. The CDR3, as DNA: TGTGCCAGCAGTGAAGGGCCAGGCACAGATACGCAGTATTTT.

This clone was seen only a few times. The chain uses TRBV27 and TRBJ1-2; possible D gene TRBD1, 6 bases. CDR1 MNHEY and CDR2 SMNVEV come from the germline V gene (reference sequence). This CDR3 is built from 12 residues. V was shortened by 2 bases and J by 10 bases, with 11 bases between the two germline ends. This CDR3 is CASSLMGAVYTF. DNA for the CDR3: TGTGCCAGCAGTTTAATGGGGGCCGTCTACACCTTC.

This chain links TRBV19 with TRBJ2-3, with D tentatively TRBD2 (6 bases). This CDR3 spans 16 amino acids. V was trimmed by 1 base and J by 0 bases, leaving 11 bases between them. The germline CDR1 and CDR2 sequences are LNHDA and SQIVND (reference sequence). In DNA, the CDR3 is TGTGCCAGTAGTATAGGGCGCGGGGCTAGCACAGATACGCAGTATTTT. Translating gives CASSIGRGASTDTQYF.

The genes are TRBV2 and TRBJ1-1; possible D gene TRBD1, 5 bases. Trimming took off 6 bases at V and 0 bases at J, with 11 bases between the two ends. The CDR3 extends over 14 amino acids. Germline V CDR1 and CDR2: SNHLY, FYNNEI. In nucleotides, the CDR3 is TGTGCCAGCAGCTTGGGACGGTTGAACACTGAAGCTTTCTTT. Amino acid sequence: CASSLGRLNTEAFF.

The V and J genes are TRBV7-7 and TRBJ2-2; D could derive from TRBD1 or TRBD2 (5 bases each). The CDR3 has 14 amino acids. V was shortened by 7 bases and J by 3 bases, with 12 bases between the two germline ends. CDR1 and CDR2 from the germline V gene are SSHAT and FNYEAQ (reference sequence). DNA of the CDR3: TGTGCCAGCACCTCCGGGACCCACACCGGGGAGCTGTTTTTT. It is translated as CASTSGTHTGELFF.

This chain links TRBV28 with TRBJ2-5; perhaps D is TRBD1 or TRBD2 (5 bases each). Trimming took off 2 bases at V and 5 bases at J, with 12 bases between the two ends. CDR3 length: 14 residues. CDR1 MDHEN and CDR2 SYDVKM come from the germline V gene. CDR3 sequence (DNA): TGTGCCAGCAGTTTAAGGCAGGGACGTGAGACCCAGTACTTC. This encodes CASSLRQGRETQYF.

The chain has TRBV6-5 and TRBJ2-7; 9 nucleotides align to TRBD1. This CDR3 is 14 amino acids long. CDR1 is MNHEY, CDR2 SVGAGI, per germline. V lost 6 bases and J lost 3; bases outside the gene matches: 6. CDR3 coding DNA: TGTGCCAGCAGAAAACCGGGACAGGGCTACGAGCAGTACTTC. This encodes CASRKPGQGYEQYF.